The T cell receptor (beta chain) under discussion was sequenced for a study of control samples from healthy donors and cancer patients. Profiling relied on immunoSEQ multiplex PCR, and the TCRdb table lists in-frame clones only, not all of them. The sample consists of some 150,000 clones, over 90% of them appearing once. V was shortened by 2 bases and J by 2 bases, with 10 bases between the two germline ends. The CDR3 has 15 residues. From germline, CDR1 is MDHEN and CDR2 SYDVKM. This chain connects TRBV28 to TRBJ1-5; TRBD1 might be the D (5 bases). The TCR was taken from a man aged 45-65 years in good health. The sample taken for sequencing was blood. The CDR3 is CASSLGGGGNQPQHF. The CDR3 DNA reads TGTGCCAGCAGTTTAGGGGGAGGGGGCAATCAGCCCCAGCATTTT.